The present entry profiles one T cell receptor beta chain with its context. The sample holds many counts of this clonotype. Its antigen target is currently unknown. Per-nucleotide qualities are absent, and no much larger clonotype sits a single base away. The instrument was an Illumina HiSeq 2500. First-strand cDNA was synthesized using Superscript III and a set of TRAV- and TRBV-specific primers, so that both TCRalpha and TCRbeta chains were covered. TCRs were amplified with Phusion for approximately 20 PCR cycles using a constant-region primer together with the adapter attached to the V primers. Amplification of the isolated mRNA was done with the MessageAmp II aRNA Amplification Kit, which involved an approximately 15-hour in vitro transcription at 37 degrees C. The Dynabeads mRNA DIRECT Purification Kit was used to isolate mRNA for TCR sequencing. Indexed Illumina adapters were added in a second Phusion PCR of about 24 cycles, and the PCR products were purified with AMPure XP beads. As for the original processing: Using custom Perl scripts, TCR sequences that encoded the same protein were pooled, out-of-frame sequences were dropped, and the abundance of each clonotype was calculated. Any TCR sequence backed by just one read was left out of the analysis. The metrics used to describe the repertoires included Shannon entropy, Gini index, clonality, richness, and the frequency of TCRs shared between repertoires. TCRdb ran its own pipeline on the public reads, namely fastp trimming at Q25 and MiXCR clone calling, and kept in-frame beta chains. Entries that share a CDR3 protein sequence are merged under the most common genes and DNA. TCRdb, not the original authors, processed these V and J calls. The sample table lists some 57,000 distinct CDR3 sequences, roughly a quarter of them with a count of one. Around 6% of the sample is in the top ten clones.

The sample comes from a study of low-dose radiotherapy and immunotherapy resistance in tumors (dated by TCRdb to between 2021 and 2024). With regard to the full study: Cohort 1 received 0.5 Gy per fraction every 2 weeks, with a prescribed total PTV dose of 6.5 Gy. Patients in Cohort 2 were given 1 Gy per fraction every two weeks, for a total of 13 Gy across 26 weeks. Nivolumab and ipilimumab were both given intravenously, with nivolumab at a 240 mg flat dose every two weeks and ipilimumab at 1 mg/kg every six weeks. Cyclophosphamide 200 mg/m2 was administered intravenously every two weeks, one day before each radiation and immunotherapy administration. Patients took aspirin 300 mg orally once daily for four cycles, starting on cycle 1 day 1. Trial participants were not randomized into treatment groups. The translational analysis covered eight patients: three from the first dose cohort and the first five from the second dose cohort.

Relative to germline, V is missing 0 bases and J is missing 1 base, with 6 bases of the junction outside any gene match. From a lookup of the germline V gene, CDR1 and CDR2 are SGHRS and YFSETQ. Counted from cysteine to phenylalanine, this CDR3 has 17 amino acids. Here the CDR3 DNA is all that survives: 51 bases in frame from base 1. What the time point label conveys for this sample: before trial treatment. Donors were enrolled in RACIN, a single-arm phase I dose-escalation trial combining nivolumab, ipilimumab, aspirin, low-dose cyclophosphamide and low-dose radiotherapy. Patients with advanced, TIL-negative solid tumors were considered eligible.

The receptor comes from a male donor with prostate cancer. The sample consisted of PBMCs, taken before treatment. Here the chain combines TRBV5-1 and TRBJ2-3; 9 bases in between match TRBD2. The base sequence is TGCGCCAGCAGCTTGGGCGGGAGGGCCGGTGGCACAGATACGCAGTATTTT. It translates as CASSLGGRAGGTDTQYF.